This T cell receptor (beta chain) was found in a study of shared clonotypes between healthy human individuals. Turning to the study itself: Each donor contributed plates that comprised three CD4 naive, three CD4 memory, two CD8 naive and one CD8 memory.

The donors were all Caucasian adults (living in Nashville, Tennessee). Samples underwent the assay at deep level. The protocol was immunoSEQ multiplex PCR, while the TCRdb copy is restricted to in-frame clones and leaves out a portion. The sample lists around 1,000,000 clones, roughly 80% occurring once. The source is a man aged 18 to 35 in good health. Some clones in this sample may be carry-over from other donors' samples. The sample consisted of memory CD4+ T cells from PBMCs. The subset denotes: CD45RA-negative fraction.

The CDR3 DNA reads as TGTGCCAGCAATATTAACAGGGATCAGCCCCAGCATTTT. It is translated as CASNINRDQPQHF. The rearrangement uses TRBV28 and TRBJ1-5; D might be TRBD1 (6 bases). There are 13 residues in the CDR3. V was pared by 7 bases and J by 5 bases, with 12 bases between. Germline loops: CDR1 MDHEN, CDR2 SYDVKM.